This T cell receptor beta chain was sequenced for a study of beta chain features in type 1 diabetes. The V end lost 3 bases, the J end lost 4 bases, and 7 bases lay between the germline ends. Germline CDR1 is SEHNR and CDR2 is FQNEAQ (reference sequence). This CDR3 comprises 13 residues. Populations isolated by sorting all had purity greater than 95%. Every bit of the isolated RNA underwent reverse transcription, so sequencing read expressed TCRB transcripts. Mean read depth for naive, central memory and regulatory T cell samples was approximately 3.57 million reads. Sequenced by immunoSEQ multiplex PCR; TCRdb stores in-frame clones only, minus some. The table includes roughly 240,000 clones, over 12% detected once. This clone was observed a few times.

The source material was naive CD4+ T cells from blood. This chain links TRBV7-9 with TRBJ1-5; D ambiguous. This TCR was sampled from a woman aged 40 to 49 in good health. The CDR3 DNA is TGTGCCAGCAGCTTCGCAGTGAATCAGCCCCAGCATTTT. Encoded protein: CASSFAVNQPQHF.